This T cell receptor beta chain was documented in a study of blood T cell repertoires in COVID-19. The CDR3 spans 16 residues. Germline CDR1 is SGHRS and CDR2 is YFSETQ. V lost 0 bases to trimming and J lost 3 bases; unmatched junction nucleotides: 4. Assay used: immunoSEQ multiplex PCR; TCRdb lists only in-frame clones, some missing. The sample shows roughly 300,000 clones, approximately 89% of them seen only once. This chain uses TRBV5-1 with TRBJ1-4; 8 nucleotides align to TRBD1. Sequenced sample: peripheral blood. This clonotype was obtained from a woman aged 45-65 years who had recovered from COVID-19. The DNA for the CDR3 is TGCGCCAGCAGCTTGGAACCGGGACAGGCTAATGAAAAACTGTTTTTT. This sequence encodes CASSLEPGQANEKLFF.